The sequence of this TCR beta chain was determined in a study of human T cells and chemical hapten exposure (dated by TCRdb to 2020 to 2023). Broadly, across the study: For sensitization, 2% DPC in acetone was applied to an approximately 2 cm by approximately 2 cm area of upper inner arm skin. Peripheral blood TCR repertoire changes were tracked in vivo in alopecia patients during primary and secondary sensitization to the hapten diphenylcyclopropenone (DPC). Patient blood was sampled pre-sensitization (week 0) and at 2, 6 and about 24 weeks after DPC sensitization. The libraries were sequenced as a pool, and the TCR yield per sample differed mostly because of small variations in library volumes within the pool. Blood for TCR sequencing was provided by twenty-nine alopecia patients at one to four time points (pre-sensitization, 2, 6 and 24 weeks). Patch tests used Finn chambers with 0.01% DPC on the upper back, scored after 6 days by International Contact Dermatitis Research Group standards. Throughout the roughly 25-week study period, patients were also given weekly therapeutic DPC doses on the scalp. Most of the patients in the cohort were female, and the cohort covered alopecia areata with under or over 50% scalp involvement, alopecia totalis and alopecia universalis. What the authors observed across the whole study: Compared with pre-sensitization or healthy control sets, expanded TCRs formed significantly more large CDR3 similarity clusters, which is consistent with antigen-driven responses. The number of PT1 expanded TCRs positively correlated with patch test score, significant at thresholds 8, 16 and 32 but not 4. After repeated subsampling, the strength of the expansion versus patch-test correlation and the threshold at which it became significant changed. Because all patients had alopecia, a presumed autoimmune disease, the immune response of the patients might differ from that of healthy individuals. DPC sensitization did not change how many TCRs were above 1 in 1000 frequency, and no evidence was found of alterations in global repertoire structure.

Receptor libraries were prepared by RACE. Sequencing was performed on a NextSeq 500. Library preparation attached unique molecular identifiers to individual cDNA molecules for quantitative, reproducible TCR counting. From each blood RNA sample, both TCR alpha and TCR beta chains were sequenced. The study's own analysis went as follows. Samples had a median of approximately 93,000 TCRs, with a range from about 23,224 to 700,000. The Decombinator software suite was used to annotate V, J and CDR3 in the TCR reads. Every sample was subsampled to the same number of TCRs (28,000) for the PS versus PT1 abundance plots. TCRs were defined as expanded if absent before sensitization and observed at least eight times at the 2-week time point. Using fastp trimming at Q25 and MiXCR clonotype assembly, TCRdb reanalyzed the public sequencing data and kept in-frame beta chains. Each CDR3 protein appears once, grouped with its most common genes and DNA. For this entry, the V and J calls and clone size follow TCRdb and not the study's own pipeline. Within this sample are more than 70,000 distinct CDR3 sequences, with 9.5% to 13% of them counted one time only. 1.6% of the sample is taken by the ten largest.

About this clonotype: Its antigen is not yet known. A much larger clone lies one base from this, so it may be a read error.

From the germline V gene (reference sequence), CDR1 is LGHDT and CDR2 is YNNKEL. At the junction V is shortened by 1 base and J by 7 bases, with 14 bases in between. The CDR3, cysteine through phenylalanine, is 15 amino acids long. Here the CDR3 DNA is all that survives: 45 bases in frame from base 1. What the time point label conveys for this sample: patch test 2, 6 weeks after DPC sensitization. Per the publication, the treatment or condition label means: therapeutic diphenylcyclopropenone sensitization with weekly scalp DPC. Blood at each patch-test visit was drawn before the patch test was applied. Patients were eligible if aged 18 to 70, diagnosed with alopecia and judged suitable for DPC therapy, and pregnant patients were excluded. Total RNA was extracted from unfractionated whole blood that had been collected in Tempus Blood RNA tubes.

Sequences were derived from whole blood, sampled in connection with sensitization to the hapten diphenylcyclopropenone (DPC). The rearranged segments are TRBV3-1 and TRBJ2-4; TRBD2 is perhaps the D gene, given 5 matching bases. The clonotype was recovered from a man aged 18 to 30 with alopecia areata. Some clones in this sample may be carry-over from other donors' samples. DNA sequence: TGTGCCAGCAGCCAAGCTAGCTCCACCAGGAACATTCAGTACTTC. Protein translation: CASSQASSTRNIQYF.